The 3 T cell receptor beta chains reported below all come from one sample, sequenced in a study of blood T cell repertoires in COVID-19. Profiling relied on immunoSEQ multiplex PCR, and the TCRdb table lists in-frame clones only, not all of them. This table holds roughly 60,000 clones, roughly 88% found once. The material sequenced was peripheral blood. The receptors derive from a man under 40 with COVID-19, enrolled during active disease.

The chain has TRBV3-1 (or the pseudogene TRBV3-2) and TRBJ1-1; D uncertain. CDR1 is LGHDT and CDR2 is YNNKEL in the germline V gene (reference sequence). The CDR3 is 13 amino acids. Trimming removed 4 bases at V and 6 bases at J, with 12 bases between. Written as DNA, the CDR3 is TGTGCCAGCAGCCGTCAGTGGGCCCCTGAAGCTTTCTTT. Translation: CASSRQWAPEAFF.

The chain carries TRBV29-1 and TRBJ2-7; TRBD1 agrees at 8 bases. Germline lookup yields CDR1 SQVTM and CDR2 ANQGSEA. V lost 4 bases and J lost 1; bases outside the gene matches: 3. The CDR3 is 13 residues long. The CDR3 nucleotides are TGCAGCGTTGTTCACAGGGGGTCCTACGAGCAGTACTTC. It yields the protein CSVVHRGSYEQYF.

The chain recombines TRBV11-3 with TRBJ2-5; tentatively, D is TRBD2 (7 bases). This CDR3 has 15 residues. From germline, CDR1 is SGHNT and CDR2 YENEEA. Between the trimmed V and J ends, which lost 4 bases and 1 base, there was a span of 13 bases. CDR3 sequence: CASSSQGGGQETQYF. The DNA for the CDR3 is TGTGCCAGCAGCTCACAGGGAGGGGGCCAAGAGACCCAGTACTTC.